These 20 T cell receptor beta chains were all obtained from the same sample, sequenced in a study of T cell repertoires in cytomegalovirus infection. From the reads, TCRdb called clonotypes with MiXCR, one entry per CDR3 protein. This table has approximately 260,000 distinct CDR3 sequences, about a sixth appearing once. Sequencing was performed on CD8+ T cells from PBMCs. The receptor source for this set is a human donor in good health (CMV status not recorded). Some clones in this sample may be carry-over from other donors' samples.

This clonotype showed up just a few times. The V and J genes are TRBV20-1 and TRBJ2-3; no clear D. CDR3 length: 11 residues. The germline V and J ends were trimmed by 4 bases and 10 bases, with 12 bases remaining between them. Per the germline V gene, CDR1 is DFQATT and CDR2 is SNEGSKA (reference sequence). The CDR3 nucleotides are TGCAGTGCTACAGACGGGTCGGCGCAGTATTTT. Residues: CSATDGSAQYF.

This clonotype turned up a few times. The rearrangement joins TRBV6-2 or TRBV6-3 to TRBJ2-7, with 9 nucleotides matching TRBD1. Trimming took 5 bases from V and 5 from J; bases not matched to a gene: 4. The CDR3 contains 13 residues. CDR1 is MNHEY, CDR2 SVGEGT, per germline. CDR3 DNA sequence: TGTGCCAGCAGTGGACAGGGGTTCGACGAGCAGTACTTC. Translation: CASSGQGFDEQYF.

This clonotype has more than one count but fewer than ten. The chain couples TRBV7-8 to TRBJ1-1; D ambiguous. From germline, CDR1 is SGHVS and CDR2 FQNEAQ. V lost 5 bases, J lost 0 bases, and 10 bases lay in between. CDR3 length: 14 amino acids. The CDR3 is CASSLLAVNTEAFF. The CDR3 nucleotides read TGTGCCAGCAGCCTGCTGGCGGTGAACACTGAAGCTTTCTTT.

In its sample, this clonotype was seen a few times. V usage is TRBV6-2 or TRBV6-3 and J usage is TRBJ2-7, with 9 bases aligning to TRBD1. J was trimmed by 1 base and V by 6 bases; bases with no gene match: 16. The CDR3 loop spans 18 amino acids. The germline CDR1 and CDR2 sequences are MNHEY and SVGEGT. DNA for the CDR3: TGTGCCAGCAGAATATACCCGGACAGGGGCGTCCGGTCCTACGAGCAGTACTTC. This sequence encodes CASRIYPDRGVRSYEQYF.

This clonotype was seen more than once but under ten times. The rearrangement uses TRBV25-1 and TRBJ1-2; maybe TRBD1 (6 bases). Per the germline V gene, CDR1 is MGHDK and CDR2 is SYGVNS. The CDR3 length is 15 residues. The ends were cut back, 1 base at V and 6 bases at J, with 15 bases in the middle. The CDR3 sequence is CASSEWGGKNNGYTF. The CDR3 DNA is TGTGCCAGCAGTGAATGGGGGGGCAAAAATAATGGCTACACCTTC.

The table lists this clonotype with many counts. The CDR3 DNA is TGTGCCAGCATAGCGAATTGGGACGAGCAGTACTTC. Its translation is CASIANWDEQYF. The J gene is TRBJ2-7, the V gene TRBV7-9, with D maybe TRBD2 (5 bases). CDR1 and CDR2 (germline): SEHNR, FQNEAQ (reference sequence). The CDR3 consists of 12 residues. The V and J ends lost 7 bases and 5 bases respectively, with 12 bases between them.

Ten or more counts support this clonotype. The chain has TRBV27 and TRBJ1-6; D is unclear. The CDR3 consists of 14 residues. Germline lookup yields CDR1 MNHEY and CDR2 SMNVEV (reference sequence). Trimming pared 3 bases from V and 1 base from J, leaving 4 bases between. The CDR3: CASSFGSYNSPLHF. The CDR3 DNA follows: TGTGCCAGCAGTTTTGGATCCTATAATTCACCCCTCCACTTT.

This clonotype came up a few times. The gene calls are TRBV5-5 and TRBJ2-3; D gene unclear. The CDR3 contains 15 residues. Germline V lookup: CDR1 SGHKS, CDR2 YYEKEE (reference sequence). Trimming shortened V by 4 bases and J by 3 bases, and 15 bases separated the two germline ends. The chain's CDR3 is CASSETDPGTDTQYF. DNA of the CDR3: TGTGCCAGCAGCGAGACGGACCCCGGGACAGATACGCAGTATTTT.

This clonotype was seen a handful of times. The rearrangement uses TRBV12-3 or TRBV12-4 and TRBJ2-2, with D possibly TRBD1 on 5 matching bases. CDR3 length: 17 amino acids. Between the trimmed V and J ends, which lost 3 bases and 1 base, there was a span of 15 bases. Here the CDR3 DNA reads TGTGCCAGCAGTTTCATGGACGGACAAGTGAACACCGGGGAGCTGTTTTTT. Amino acids: CASSFMDGQVNTGELFF.

This clonotype has ten or more counts. The chain is built from TRBV7-6 and TRBJ2-2; 9 bases map to TRBD2. There are 16 residues in the CDR3. Germline V gene lookup returns CDR1 SGHVS and CDR2 FNYEAQ. After removal of 2 bases from V and 2 bases from J, the junction contained 3 bases not matched to a gene. The CDR3 DNA follows: TGTGCCAGCAGCTTACAGCGGGAGGAAAACACCGGGGAGCTGTTTTTT. It is translated as CASSLQREENTGELFF. Complete variable domain (other parts from reference TRBV7-6 and TRBJ2-2): GAGVSQSPRYKVTKRGQDVALRCDPISGHVSLYWYRQALGQGPEFLTYFNYEAQQDKSGLPNDRFSAERPEGSISTLTIQRTEQRDSAMYRCASSLQREENTGELFFGEGSRLTVL.

This clonotype was detected a few times. This chain links TRBV28 with TRBJ2-2, with D hard to call. Germline V lookup: CDR1 MDHEN, CDR2 SYDVKM. The CDR3 runs to 13 residues. CDR3 nucleotides: TGTTCCTCGGCCGGATGGGACACCGGGGAGCTGTTTTTT. It is translated as CSSAGWDTGELFF.

This clonotype was counted a single time. V is TRBV29-1 and J is TRBJ2-1, with D tentatively TRBD2 (7 bases). The CDR3 has 18 residues. Trimming pared 1 base from V and 4 bases from J, leaving 23 bases between. The V gene's germline CDR1 is SQVTM and CDR2 ANQGSEA. The CDR3: CSVEAGGRFMTLYNEQFF. The CDR3 DNA reads TGCAGCGTTGAAGCGGGGGGCAGATTTATGACCTTGTACAATGAGCAGTTCTTC.

This clonotype occurred once. V and J are TRBV7-2 and TRBJ2-7; D remains unclear. Germline CDR1 is SGHTA and CDR2 is FQGNSA. The V and J ends lost 3 bases and 0 bases respectively, with 12 bases between them. The CDR3 is 15 residues long. In DNA form, the CDR3 reads TGTGCCAGCAGCTTTTGGCAGAGGAGCTCCTACGAGCAGTACTTC. This gives the protein CASSFWQRSSYEQYF.

As for this clonotype: A much larger clone lies a single base off, so this may be a read error. This chain's CDR3 is CASSLNRASSTIGYTF. The CDR3 DNA reads TGTGCCAGCAGTTTAAACAGGGCTTCTTCTACCATCGGCTACACCTTC. The rearrangement links TRBV28 to TRBJ1-2; TRBD1 is a possible D gene (6 bases). The CDR3 totals 16 residues. V shed 2 bases and J shed 8 bases, with 21 bases lying between them. The germline CDR1 and CDR2 sequences are MDHEN and SYDVKM.

This clonotype was observed a handful of times. V usage is TRBV20-1 and J usage is TRBJ2-7; 8 bases are a match to TRBD2. The CDR3 has 13 amino acids. CDR1 DFQATT and CDR2 SNEGSKA come from the germline V gene (reference sequence). The J segment lost 3 bases and the V segment lost 5 bases, leaving 6 bases of the junction unmatched. CDR3 sequence (DNA): TGCAGTGCTTCGGGGGGGGACAACTACGAGCAGTACTTC. Translated, it gives CSASGGDNYEQYF.

This chain joins TRBV6-5 and TRBJ1-5; 8 nucleotides line up with TRBD1. Germline CDR1 and CDR2: MNHEY and SVGAGI. The CDR3 is 15 amino acids. V was pared by 0 bases and J by 4 bases, with 2 bases of the junction left unmatched. CDR3 coding DNA: TGTGCCAGCAGTTACTCTCGGACAGGGAATCAGCCCCAGCATTTT. Amino acids: CASSYSRTGNQPQHF.

The V and J genes are TRBV28 and TRBJ1-5; 8 bases line up with TRBD1. Germline trimming cut 6 bases from V and 5 bases from J; bases unmatched to any gene: 9. The CDR3 is made up of 15 amino acids. Germline CDR1 is MDHEN and CDR2 is SYDVKM. CDR3 coding DNA: TGTGCCAGCAGCTATCACCCAGGGGGCGATCAGCCCCAGCATTTT. This codes for CASSYHPGGDQPQHF.

The chain combines TRBV6-5 with TRBJ2-7; maybe TRBD2 (6 bases). Deletions cut 2 bases from V and 5 bases from J, with 13 bases between. This CDR3 has 14 residues. Germline V CDR1 and CDR2: MNHEY, SVGAGI. The CDR3 sequence: CASSYDGEVDEQYF. Written as DNA, the CDR3 is TGTGCCAGCAGTTACGACGGGGAGGTGGACGAGCAGTACTTC.

This clonotype was observed many times. The genes are TRBV7-9 and TRBJ2-1; D tentatively reads TRBD1 or TRBD2 (5 bases each). The germline V and J ends were trimmed by 5 bases and 5 bases, with 13 bases remaining between them. This CDR3 has 14 amino acids. CDR1 is SEHNR, CDR2 FQNEAQ, per germline (reference sequence). CDR3 in amino acids: CASSPWDPDNEQFF. Written as DNA, the CDR3 is TGTGCCAGCAGCCCTTGGGACCCGGACAATGAGCAGTTCTTC.

This clonotype was detected only a few times. This rearrangement joins TRBV20-1 to TRBJ2-7; weak D call: TRBD1 (7 bases). The CDR3 has 14 amino acids. V lost 1 base, J lost 0 bases, and 10 bases lay in between. The germline CDR1 and CDR2 sequences are DFQATT and SNEGSKA (reference sequence). CDR3 sequence: CSARGGDSSYEQYF. In DNA form, the CDR3 reads TGCAGTGCTAGAGGGGGGGACAGCTCCTACGAGCAGTACTTC.